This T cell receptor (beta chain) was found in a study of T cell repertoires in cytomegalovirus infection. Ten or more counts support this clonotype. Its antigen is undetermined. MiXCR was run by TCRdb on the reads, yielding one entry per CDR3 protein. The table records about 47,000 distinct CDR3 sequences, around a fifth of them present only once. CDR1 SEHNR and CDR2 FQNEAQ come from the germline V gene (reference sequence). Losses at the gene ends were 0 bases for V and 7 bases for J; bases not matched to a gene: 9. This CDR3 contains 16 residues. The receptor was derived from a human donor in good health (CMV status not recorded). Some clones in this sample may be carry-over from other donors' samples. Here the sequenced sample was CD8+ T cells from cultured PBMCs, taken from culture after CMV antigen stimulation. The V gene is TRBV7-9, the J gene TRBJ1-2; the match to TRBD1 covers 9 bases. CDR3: CASSLAYRDRETGYTF. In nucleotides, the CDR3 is TGTGCCAGCAGCTTAGCCTACCGGGACAGGGAGACTGGCTACACCTTC. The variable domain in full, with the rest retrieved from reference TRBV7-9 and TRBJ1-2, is DTGVSQNPRHKITKRGQNVTFRCDPISEHNRLYWYRQTLGQGPEFLTYFQNEAQLEKSRLLSDRFSAERPKGSFSTLEIQRTEQGDSAMYLCASSLAYRDRETGYTFGSGTRLTVV.